This TCR beta chain appears in the sequencing data of a study of blood T cell repertoires in COVID-19 (dated by TCRdb to about 2020). At the level of the whole study: Samples covering the acute and convalescent phases of COVID-19 were provided by collaborators in the United States, Italy and Spain. Where available, HLA class I and class II types were obtained from metadata supplied by the sample provider rather than from assay-based typing. Subjects who had been exposed to COVID-19, were actively infected with it, or had recovered from it provided the deeply sampled blood TCRbeta repertoires that made up the dataset. The repertoires were released in a freely available public database meant as a resource for research on the immune response to SARS-CoV-2. The material from the prospective study consisted of cDNA or gDNA derived from T cells, B-cell-depleted T cells, or PBMCs. A de-identified subject ID, COVID-19 status, age in years and sex were almost always included in the sample metadata. Samples came from the ongoing ImmuneRACE study (first 160 participants) plus 1,254 subjects from 6 global collaborators.

The collaborating institutions used their own protocols to collect whole blood in K2EDTA tubes. For TCRbeta analysis, collaborator samples were shipped as frozen whole blood, as isolated PBMCs, or as DNA extracted from either sample type. The immunoSEQ Assay, a bias-controlled multiplex PCR, was used to amplify TCRbeta CDR3 regions from genomic DNA. The original methods were these. Nucleated cell counts per sample were estimated from amplification of reference gene primers within the assay. To quantify the absolute abundance of each unique TCRbeta CDR3 rearrangement, sequence reads were collapsed and filtered. Productive Simpson clonality was computed per sample as the square root of Simpson's diversity index over productive rearrangements. TCRdb's version of the immuneACCESS table is confined to in-frame rearrangements and falls short of the full clone set. An unresolved V gene accounts for under half of the shortfall where checked; the remainder is of unknown origin. For V, J and clone size, that table is used; D and trimming come from the DNA. In this sample the table shows fewer than 350,000 clones, about 89% of which occur a single time. About 10% of the sample comes from the top ten.

Here is what the overall study found, with its caveats: Clinical and demographic metadata were provided uncurated, with the amount varying by source and participant.

In regard to this clone: No antigen is known for it. No much larger clone is present one base from it, and per-base qualities are unavailable.

Trimming takes 4 bases from V and 3 bases from J, and the germline ends sit 16 bases apart. As encoded in the germline V gene (reference sequence), CDR1 is SGHNT while CDR2 is YYREEE. From the cysteine through the phenylalanine, the CDR3 covers 16 amino acids. Only the CDR3 DNA is retained, 48 bases long and in frame from the first base. Recombination connected TRBV5-4 to TRBJ2-2, and perhaps TRBD2 as D gene, on 6 matching bases. The clonotype originates from a man aged 40-49 years with active or convalescent COVID-19. Sample: peripheral blood. The nucleotide sequence is given as TGTGCCAGCAGCCCCTCACGCCGCGGGGACACCGGGGAGCTGTTTTTT. Translation gives CASSPSRRGDTGELFF.